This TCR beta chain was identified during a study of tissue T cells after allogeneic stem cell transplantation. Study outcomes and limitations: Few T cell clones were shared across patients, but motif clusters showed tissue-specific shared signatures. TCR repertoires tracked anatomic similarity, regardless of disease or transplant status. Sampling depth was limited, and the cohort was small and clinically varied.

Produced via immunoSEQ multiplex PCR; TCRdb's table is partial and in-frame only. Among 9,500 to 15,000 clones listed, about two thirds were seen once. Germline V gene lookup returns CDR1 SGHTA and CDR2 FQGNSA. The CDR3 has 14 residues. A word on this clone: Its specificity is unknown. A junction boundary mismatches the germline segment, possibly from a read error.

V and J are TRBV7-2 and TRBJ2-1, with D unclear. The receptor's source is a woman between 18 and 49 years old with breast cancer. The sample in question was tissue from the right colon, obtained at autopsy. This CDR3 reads CASSLDSSFNEQFF. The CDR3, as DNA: TGTGCCAGCAGCTTAGACAGTTCCTTCAATGAGCAGTTCTTC.